These 13 T cell receptor beta chains share one sample of origin, sequenced in a study of brain metastases from non-small cell lung cancer. The table came from immunoSEQ multiplex PCR; TCRdb's copy has only in-frame clones and leaves some out. The table records some 4,200 clones, nearly 90% of them present only once. The sample comprised primary lung tumor tissue. The origin of the receptors is a donor at least 40 years old with non-small cell lung cancer.

V usage is TRBV13 and J usage is TRBJ2-7; TRBD1 matches at 7 bases. With V trimmed by 5 bases and J by 2 bases, 6 bases remained unmatched. The CDR3 contains 14 residues. Germline values: CDR1 PRHDT, CDR2 FYEKMQ (reference sequence). In nucleotides, the CDR3 is TGTGCCAGCAGCCAAGGGACAGACACCTACGAGCAGTACTTC. Translated: CASSQGTDTYEQYF.

CDR3 amino acids: CASSQAAGGQHNEQFF. CDR3 bases: TGTGCCAGCAGCCAAGCCGCGGGGGGCCAGCACAATGAGCAGTTCTTC. The genes are TRBV3-1 (or the pseudogene TRBV3-2) and TRBJ2-1; 8 bases agree with TRBD2. V lost 1 base and J lost 5; bases outside the gene matches: 7. Germline V gene data show CDR1 as LGHDT and CDR2 as YNNKEL (reference sequence). The CDR3 runs 16 residues.

V usage is TRBV4-2 and J usage is TRBJ2-7; unclear D gene. Germline values: CDR1 LGHNA, CDR2 YNFKEQ. V was trimmed by 1 base and J by 0 bases, leaving 7 bases between them. The CDR3 loop spans 14 amino acids. CDR3 in amino acids: CASSQGPLSYEQYF. In nucleotides, the CDR3 is TGTGCCAGCAGCCAAGGCCCCCTCTCCTACGAGCAGTACTTC.

This clone was found a few times. The chain combines TRBV4-3 with TRBJ2-7; D ambiguous. This CDR3 is 13 amino acids long. Per the germline V gene, CDR1 is LGHNA and CDR2 is YSLEER. V shed 0 bases and J shed 5 bases, with 8 bases lying between them. The CDR3 here is CASSQDGVHEQYF. The CDR3 region has the DNA TGCGCCAGCAGCCAAGATGGGGTGCACGAGCAGTACTTC.

This chain connects TRBV28 to TRBJ1-2; TRBD1 matches 7 bases. The CDR3 extends over 15 amino acids. Germline values: CDR1 MDHEN, CDR2 SYDVKM. Losses at the gene ends were 6 bases for V and 7 bases for J; bases not matched to a gene: 14. CDR3 residues: CASSASTGIWFGYTF. CDR3 bases: TGTGCCAGCAGCGCATCGACAGGGATCTGGTTTGGCTACACCTTC.

The genes are TRBV7-8 and TRBJ1-4, with D uncertain. Trimming shortened V by 1 base and J by 3 bases, and 9 bases separated the two germline ends. The CDR3 runs to 15 residues. Germline CDR1 is SGHVS and CDR2 is FQNEAQ. The CDR3 reads CASSLGGRSNEKLFF. The CDR3 region has the DNA TGTGCCAGCAGCTTAGGTGGCAGATCTAATGAAAAACTGTTTTTT.

The rearrangement links TRBV11-1 to TRBJ1-4, with a weak D call TRBD1 (6 bases). CDR1 and CDR2 from the germline V gene are SGHAT and FQDESV (reference sequence). The CDR3 runs 14 residues. V was trimmed by 5 bases and J by 11 bases, leaving 18 bases between them. The CDR3 nucleotides are TGTGCCAGCAGCCAGGGGCTTTATCCCGGGAAACTGTTTTTT. This encodes CASSQGLYPGKLFF.

V is TRBV19 and J is TRBJ1-6; 8 bases are shared with TRBD1. Germline CDR1 is LNHDA and CDR2 is SQIVND (reference sequence). The CDR3 has 15 amino acids. V shed 5 bases and J 8 bases; nucleotides not matched to a gene: 8. The CDR3 DNA sequence: TGTGCCAGTAGTGCCGACAGGGGAGGGGATTCACCCCTCCACTTT. This sequence encodes CASSADRGGDSPLHF.

This chain links TRBV6-2 or TRBV6-3 with TRBJ2-1; D is uncertain. The CDR3 totals 15 residues. Looked up from germline, CDR1 is MNHEY and CDR2 is SVGEGT. Trimming took 0 bases from V and 3 from J, leaving 9 bases between them. The CDR3 DNA sequence: TGTGCCAGCAGTTACTCGAAACCCAGCTACAATGAGCAGTTCTTC. Residues: CASSYSKPSYNEQFF.

The chain couples TRBV12-3 or TRBV12-4 to TRBJ1-5; the D gene is possibly TRBD1 (5 bases). The CDR3 is 13 amino acids. V was shortened by 9 bases and J by 7 bases, with 16 bases between the two germline ends. This chain's CDR3 is CASKQGTRQPQHF. The CDR3 nucleotides read TGTGCCAGTAAGCAGGGAACTAGGCAGCCCCAGCATTTT.

This chain joins TRBV29-1 and TRBJ2-1; 9 positions match TRBD1. The CDR3 is 14 amino acids. CDR1 and CDR2 from the germline V gene are SQVTM and ANQGSEA. Losses at the gene ends were 6 bases for V and 7 bases for J; bases not matched to a gene: 10. The CDR3 DNA reads TGCAGCGTGGACAGGGGTAACTTAAGGAATGAGCAGTTCTTC. This gives the protein CSVDRGNLRNEQFF.

The CDR3 spells CASSIDKAGEKLFF. CDR3 coding DNA: TGTGCCAGTAGTATCGACAAGGCGGGAGAAAAACTGTTTTTT. The rearrangement uses TRBV19 and TRBJ1-4, with D uncertain. V gave up 3 bases and J gave up 8 bases, with 13 bases separating them. The CDR3 is made up of 14 amino acids. Germline CDR1 reads LNHDA; CDR2 reads SQIVND (reference sequence). The full variable domain, rest sourced from reference TRBV19 and TRBJ1-4, is DGGITQSPKYLFRKEGQNVTLSCEQNLNHDAMYWYRQDPGQGLRLIYYSQIVNDFQKGDIAEGYSVSREKKESFPLTVTSAQKNPTAFYLCASSIDKAGEKLFFGSGTQLSVL.

The rearrangement links TRBV7-9 to TRBJ2-1, with unresolved D. Germline V lookup: CDR1 SEHNR, CDR2 FQNEAQ (reference sequence). The CDR3 consists of 16 residues. V lost 4 bases to trimming and J lost 0 bases, with 13 bases between them. Here the CDR3 DNA reads TGTGCCAGCAGCTCCCCGGCAGGTTCCTCCTACAATGAGCAGTTCTTC. This codes for CASSSPAGSSYNEQFF.